Given below is one T cell receptor (beta chain) in context. Its target is unknown. A process of 5'RACE template switching, which added a universal primer site and UMIs, was used to make TCR cDNA. TCRdb independently ran MiXCR on the 5' RACE reads; one entry per CDR3 protein. This sample has hundreds of thousands of distinct CDR3 sequences, with around 12% found just once. This specimen comes from a study of T cells after yellow fever vaccination. Overall study context: The authors prepared low-cell-number fractions using SMART-Seq v4 Ultra Low Input. Regarding the study as a whole: Detected again after the booster were most primary-vaccination clones, at approximately 95% CD4 and approximately 85% CD8. The secondary T-cell response peaked on day 5, not day 15, but was weaker.

Trimming cost V 8 bases and J 2 bases, with 9 bases left between them. The germline V gene has CDR1 SQVTM and CDR2 ANQGSEA. This CDR3 has 11 residues. Sequencing used PBMCs, obtained on the day of the yellow fever booster vaccination. V gene TRBV29-1 combines with J gene TRBJ1-1; D gene unclear. This TCR came from a man under 40 who received the YFV17D yellow fever vaccine. The CDR3 spells CSLGPNTEAFF. The CDR3 nucleotides read TGCAGCTTAGGGCCTAACACTGAAGCTTTCTTT.